This record concerns one TCR beta chain sequence. The antigen is unknown. This specimen comes from a study of shared clonotypes between healthy human individuals. Overall study findings and caveats: Some naive CD4 clonotypes, 5% to 5.5%, turned up in common across a few donors.

The study ran the assay at deep level. The table came from immunoSEQ multiplex PCR; TCRdb's copy has only in-frame clones and leaves some out. The table shows around 2.5 million clones, with approximately 93% occurring only once. The V end was cut by 5 bases, the J end by 0 bases, with 12 bases between. The CDR3 has 15 residues. CDR1 is MNHEY and CDR2 is SVGAGI in the germline V gene. The donors were all Caucasian adults (living in Nashville, Tennessee). The chain employs TRBV6-5 and TRBJ2-3; maybe TRBD2 (6 bases). Sample: naive CD4+ T cells from PBMCs. Subset given: CD45RA+ positively selected. This TCR came from a man between 18 and 35 years old in good health. Some clones in this sample may be carry-over from other donors' samples. The CDR3 DNA reads TGTGCCAGCAGTCTCCAGCGGGCGAGCACAGATACGCAGTATTTT. It yields the protein CASSLQRASTDTQYF.